A selection of T cell receptor beta chains follows, all from one sample in a study of OX40 agonist ivuxolimab in advanced cancers. TCRdb's copy holds only in-frame clones and misses some; the assay was immunoSEQ multiplex PCR. Of 30,000 to 45,000 clones in the sample, roughly 84% are singletons; the top ten hold around 10%. The starting material was CD4+ or CD8+ T cells sorted from blood, obtained in a trial of the OX40 agonist ivuxolimab. These receptors were collected from an adult with an advanced solid tumor such as melanoma, head and neck, liver or kidney cancer. Each CDR3 is given with its conserved first and last residue. D genes are given only for firm matches. Clone size, where shown, is once, few, many, or a class for clones that have expanded.

V gene: TRBV20-1
clone size: few
J gene: TRBJ2-1
D gene: NA
CDR3 protein: CSASPLIEQFF
CDR3 DNA: TGCAGTGCTAGCCCGCTGATTGAGCAGTTCTTC

V gene: TRBV6-4
clone size: NA
J gene: TRBJ1-2
D gene: TRBD1
CDR3 protein: CASSLTGGDYGYTF
CDR3 DNA: TGTGCCAGCAGCTTGACAGGGGGCGACTATGGCTACACCTTC

V gene: TRBV10-3
clone size: NA
J gene: TRBJ2-2
D gene: NA
CDR3 protein: CAIRLDSPSDTGELFF
CDR3 DNA: TGTGCCATCAGGTTGGACAGTCCTAGCGACACCGGGGAGCTGTTTTTT

V gene: TRBV27
clone size: NA
J gene: TRBJ2-5
D gene: NA
CDR3 protein: CASSFTPGMGETQYF
CDR3 DNA: TGTGCCAGCAGTTTCACCCCAGGGATGGGAGAGACCCAGTACTTC

V gene: TRBV19
clone size: NA
J gene: TRBJ2-6
D gene: NA
CDR3 protein: CASSSVSSGANVLTF
CDR3 DNA: TGTGCCAGTTCTTCCGTCAGCTCTGGGGCCAACGTCCTGACTTTC

V gene: TRBV19
clone size: NA
J gene: TRBJ1-4
D gene: NA
CDR3 protein: CASSTRADRPNEKLFF
CDR3 DNA: TGTGCCAGTAGTACCAGAGCCGACAGGCCGAATGAAAAACTGTTTTTT

V gene: TRBV4-1
clone size: NA
J gene: TRBJ2-3
D gene: NA
CDR3 protein: CASSQDRKDTQYF
CDR3 DNA: TGCGCCAGCAGCCAAGATCGGAAAGATACGCAGTATTTT

V gene: TRBV7-6
clone size: once
J gene: TRBJ1-1
D gene: TRBD1
CDR3 protein: CASSLAGQGNTEAFF
CDR3 DNA: TGTGCCAGCAGCTTGGCGGGACAGGGGAACACTGAAGCTTTCTTT

V gene: TRBV10-1
clone size: NA
J gene: TRBJ2-3
D gene: NA
CDR3 protein: CASSLTGLDTQYF
CDR3 DNA: TGCGCCAGCAGTTTGACAGGACTAGATACGCAGTATTTT

V gene: TRBV28
clone size: NA
J gene: TRBJ1-1
D gene: TRBD1
CDR3 protein: CASSLIGTGGEVGTEAFF
CDR3 DNA: TGTGCCAGCAGTTTGATCGGGACAGGGGGCGAGGTTGGCACTGAAGCTTTCTTT

V gene: TRBV19
clone size: NA
J gene: TRBJ1-2
D gene: TRBD1
CDR3 protein: CASDRGPNYGYTF
CDR3 DNA: TGTGCCAGTGACAGGGGGCCTAACTATGGCTACACCTTC

V gene: TRBV9
clone size: NA
J gene: TRBJ2-1
D gene: TRBD1
CDR3 protein: CASSVGTGLYNEQFF
CDR3 DNA: TGTGCCAGCAGCGTGGGGACAGGACTTTACAATGAGCAGTTCTTC

V gene: TRBV29-1
clone size: few
J gene: TRBJ2-7
D gene: NA
CDR3 protein: CSVEDRSSYEQYF
CDR3 DNA: TGCAGCGTTGAAGACAGGAGTTCCTACGAGCAGTACTTC

V gene: TRBV7-7
clone size: once
J gene: TRBJ2-1
D gene: TRBD1
CDR3 protein: CASSSDRGPYNEQFF
CDR3 DNA: TGTGCCAGCAGCTCGGACAGGGGCCCTTACAATGAGCAGTTCTTC

V gene: TRBV6-6
clone size: few
J gene: TRBJ1-6
D gene: NA
CDR3 protein: CASSYSGGSYNSPLHF
CDR3 DNA: TGTGCCAGCAGTTACTCAGGGGGCTCCTATAATTCACCCCTCCACTTT

V gene: TRBV6-5
clone size: NA
J gene: TRBJ2-1
D gene: TRBD1
CDR3 protein: CASSPDRDEQFF
CDR3 DNA: TGTGCCAGCAGTCCCGACAGGGATGAGCAGTTCTTC

V gene: TRBV21-1
clone size: large
J gene: TRBJ1-5
D gene: NA
CDR3 protein: CASSADSGGSNQPQHF
CDR3 DNA: TGTGCCAGCAGCGCCGACAGTGGTGGTAGCAATCAGCCCCAGCATTTT

V gene: TRBV4-1
clone size: NA
J gene: TRBJ2-2
D gene: NA
CDR3 protein: CASSQANFGTNTGELFF
CDR3 DNA: TGCGCCAGCAGCCAAGCCAATTTTGGGACAAACACCGGGGAGCTGTTTTTT

V gene: TRBV2
clone size: NA
J gene: TRBJ1-5
D gene: NA
CDR3 protein: CASRDGTGNQPQHF
CDR3 DNA: TGTGCCAGCAGAGATGGGACTGGTAATCAGCCCCAGCATTTT

V gene: TRBV7-4
clone size: NA
J gene: TRBJ1-2
D gene: NA
CDR3 protein: CASSFCGGGGYTF
CDR3 DNA: TGTGCCAGCAGCTTTTGTGGGGGCGGAGGCTACACCTTC

V gene: TRBV27
clone size: once
J gene: TRBJ1-5
D gene: NA
CDR3 protein: CASSLRDSNQPQHF
CDR3 DNA: TGTGCCAGCAGTTTACGGGATAGCAATCAGCCCCAGCATTTT

V gene: TRBV15
clone size: NA
J gene: TRBJ2-7
D gene: TRBD1
CDR3 protein: CATSSGTGTDEQYF
CDR3 DNA: TGTGCCACCAGCAGCGGGACAGGGACCGACGAGCAGTACTTC

V gene: TRBV10-3
clone size: NA
J gene: TRBJ2-1
D gene: NA
CDR3 protein: CAAGQHYNEQFF
CDR3 DNA: TGTGCCGCGGGACAGCACTACAATGAGCAGTTCTTC

V gene: TRBV6-5
clone size: once
J gene: TRBJ2-7
D gene: TRBD1
CDR3 protein: CAGKGTGGEQYF
CDR3 DNA: TGTGCCGGAAAAGGGACAGGTGGCGAGCAGTACTTC

V gene: TRBV10-3
clone size: NA
J gene: TRBJ2-6
D gene: NA
CDR3 protein: CAALGANVLTF
CDR3 DNA: TGTGCCGCCCTCGGGGCCAACGTCCTGACTTTC

V gene: TRBV5-1
clone size: NA
J gene: TRBJ2-2
D gene: TRBD1
CDR3 protein: CASLRDRGHTGELFF
CDR3 DNA: TGCGCCAGCTTACGCGACAGGGGGCACACCGGGGAGCTGTTTTTT

V gene: TRBV5-1
clone size: NA
J gene: TRBJ2-3
D gene: NA
CDR3 protein: CATKLQTSTDTQYF
CDR3 DNA: TGCGCCACTAAATTGCAGACAAGCACAGATACGCAGTATTTT

V gene: TRBV10-3
clone size: few
J gene: TRBJ1-2
D gene: NA
CDR3 protein: CAISESGDRIDGYTF
CDR3 DNA: TGTGCCATCAGTGAGTCAGGGGATCGAATCGATGGCTACACCTTC

V gene: TRBV4-1
clone size: NA
J gene: TRBJ1-1
D gene: NA
CDR3 protein: CASSRLPEMNTEAFF
CDR3 DNA: TGCGCCAGCAGCCGCTTGCCAGAAATGAACACTGAAGCTTTCTTT

V gene: TRBV7-9
clone size: NA
J gene: TRBJ2-7
D gene: NA
CDR3 protein: CASSRERVGYEQYF
CDR3 DNA: TGTGCCAGCAGCCGAGAGAGGGTAGGCTACGAGCAGTACTTC

V gene: TRBV6-1
clone size: once
J gene: TRBJ1-1
D gene: NA
CDR3 protein: CATRPAGGSTEAFF
CDR3 DNA: TGTGCCACCAGGCCAGCCGGGGGTAGCACTGAAGCTTTCTTT

V gene: TRBV20-1
clone size: NA
J gene: TRBJ2-3
D gene: NA
CDR3 protein: CSARQTVF
CDR3 DNA: TGCAGTGCTAGGCAAACTGTCTTT

V gene: TRBV5-1
clone size: once
J gene: TRBJ2-1
D gene: TRBD2
CDR3 protein: CASSLTSGGNEQFF
CDR3 DNA: TGCGCCAGCAGCCTGACTAGCGGGGGGAATGAGCAGTTCTTC

V gene: TRBV18
clone size: few
J gene: TRBJ2-5
D gene: NA
CDR3 protein: CASSSFQGLEETQYF
CDR3 DNA: TGTGCCAGCTCATCCTTCCAGGGTCTTGAAGAGACCCAGTACTTC

V gene: TRBV6-6
clone size: few
J gene: TRBJ2-2
D gene: NA
CDR3 protein: CASSPPTVYTGELFF
CDR3 DNA: TGTGCCAGCAGCCCCCCGACGGTTTACACCGGGGAGCTGTTTTTT

V gene: TRBV29-1
clone size: NA
J gene: TRBJ1-1
D gene: NA
CDR3 protein: CSVARQMNTEAFF
CDR3 DNA: TGCAGCGTTGCAAGGCAGATGAACACTGAAGCTTTCTTT

V gene: TRBV9
clone size: NA
J gene: TRBJ1-1
D gene: TRBD1
CDR3 protein: CASTDLGTVNTEAFF
CDR3 DNA: TGTGCCAGCACCGACTTAGGGACAGTTAACACTGAAGCTTTCTTT

V gene: TRBV27
clone size: NA
J gene: TRBJ2-1
D gene: NA
CDR3 protein: CASSEAASSYNEQFF
CDR3 DNA: TGTGCCAGCAGTGAGGCAGCAAGCTCCTACAATGAGCAGTTCTTC

V gene: TRBV19
clone size: once
J gene: TRBJ2-7
D gene: NA
CDR3 protein: CASSTPGGERNEQYF
CDR3 DNA: TGTGCCAGTTCCACTCCGGGCGGGGAACGAAACGAGCAGTACTTC

V gene: TRBV5-1
clone size: NA
J gene: TRBJ1-1
D gene: TRBD1
CDR3 protein: CASSLRDSPYEAFF
CDR3 DNA: TGCGCCAGCAGCCTGAGGGACAGCCCATATGAAGCTTTCTTT

V gene: TRBV2
clone size: NA
J gene: TRBJ2-2
D gene: TRBD1
CDR3 protein: CASIPGQGATGELFF
CDR3 DNA: TGTGCCAGCATCCCGGGACAGGGGGCCACCGGGGAGCTGTTTTTT

V gene: TRBV29-1
clone size: NA
J gene: TRBJ2-7
D gene: NA
CDR3 protein: CSVEEGQDEQYF
CDR3 DNA: TGCAGCGTTGAAGAAGGACAAGACGAGCAGTACTTC

V gene: TRBV28
clone size: NA
J gene: TRBJ1-1
D gene: NA
CDR3 protein: CASRTHWGWNTEAFF
CDR3 DNA: TGTGCCAGCAGAACCCATTGGGGCTGGAACACTGAAGCTTTCTTT

V gene: TRBV2
clone size: NA
J gene: TRBJ2-2
D gene: NA
CDR3 protein: CASSGTNTGELFF
CDR3 DNA: TGTGCCAGCAGTGGCACGAACACCGGGGAGCTGTTTTTT

V gene: TRBV5-1
clone size: NA
J gene: TRBJ2-5
D gene: TRBD2
CDR3 protein: CASSPRGGAETQYF
CDR3 DNA: TGCGCCAGCAGCCCCCGGGGGGGCGCGGAGACCCAGTACTTC

V gene: TRBV21-1
clone size: NA
J gene: TRBJ2-3
D gene: NA
CDR3 protein: CASSPHRGFLATDTQYF
CDR3 DNA: TGTGCCAGCAGCCCTCACAGGGGGTTCCTAGCCACAGATACGCAGTATTTT

V gene: TRBV11-3
clone size: NA
J gene: TRBJ2-3
D gene: NA
CDR3 protein: CASSVESAGPHTDTQYF
CDR3 DNA: TGTGCCAGCAGCGTGGAGTCAGCGGGCCCGCACACAGATACGCAGTATTTT

V gene: TRBV7-6
clone size: NA
J gene: TRBJ2-1
D gene: NA
CDR3 protein: CASSLGAPSLIYNEQFF
CDR3 DNA: TGTGCCAGCAGCTTAGGGGCCCCCAGCCTCATTTACAATGAGCAGTTCTTC

V gene: TRBV5-3
clone size: NA
J gene: TRBJ2-1
D gene: TRBD1
CDR3 protein: CARSWTGAGSYNEQFF
CDR3 DNA: TGTGCCAGAAGCTGGACAGGAGCTGGCTCCTACAATGAGCAGTTCTTC

V gene: TRBV6-4
clone size: NA
J gene: TRBJ1-3
D gene: NA
CDR3 protein: CASRELDSGSSGNTIYF
CDR3 DNA: TGTGCCAGCAGGGAACTAGACAGCGGGTCCTCTGGAAACACCATATATTTT

V gene: TRBV10-3
clone size: NA
J gene: TRBJ2-1
D gene: NA
CDR3 protein: CAIDRGGSDNEQFF
CDR3 DNA: TGTGCCATCGACAGAGGGGGATCAGACAATGAGCAGTTCTTC

V gene: TRBV12-5
clone size: NA
J gene: TRBJ2-1
D gene: TRBD1
CDR3 protein: CASGLRGRARVANGKQFF
CDR3 DNA: TGTGCTAGTGGCCTGAGGGGGCGCGCACGGGTAGCAAACGGCAAGCAGTTCTTC

V gene: TRBV9
clone size: NA
J gene: TRBJ1-1
D gene: NA
CDR3 protein: CASRAEGTEAFF
CDR3 DNA: TGTGCCAGCAGAGCAGAAGGGACTGAAGCTTTCTTT

V gene: TRBV7-6
clone size: NA
J gene: TRBJ1-2
D gene: NA
CDR3 protein: CASSLAGVKGYTF
CDR3 DNA: TGTGCCAGCAGCTTAGCAGGGGTAAAAGGCTACACCTTC

V gene: TRBV2
clone size: few
J gene: TRBJ2-7
D gene: NA
CDR3 protein: CASSELFYEQYF
CDR3 DNA: TGTGCCAGCAGTGAACTATTCTACGAGCAGTACTTC

V gene: TRBV28
clone size: NA
J gene: TRBJ1-2
D gene: NA
CDR3 protein: CASSLSRDGRYGYTF
CDR3 DNA: TGTGCCAGCAGTTTATCTAGGGACGGCCGTTATGGCTACACCTTC

V gene: TRBV7-8
clone size: NA
J gene: TRBJ2-1
D gene: NA
CDR3 protein: CASTDIWTEQFF
CDR3 DNA: TGTGCCAGCACCGATATCTGGACCGAGCAGTTCTTC

V gene: TRBV6-1
clone size: NA
J gene: TRBJ2-1
D gene: TRBD2
CDR3 protein: CASSGLAGRNYNEQFF
CDR3 DNA: TGTGCCAGCAGTGGACTAGCGGGGAGAAATTACAATGAGCAGTTCTTC

V gene: TRBV28
clone size: NA
J gene: TRBJ1-1
D gene: NA
CDR3 protein: CAVTEAFF
CDR3 DNA: TGTGCCGTCACTGAAGCTTTCTTT